The 12 T cell receptor beta chains listed next were all sequenced from one sample in a study of regulatory T cells (dated by TCRdb to 2016 to 2019). No antigen has been identified for these receptors. Study-level results and caveats: Conventional CD4+ T cells from CD3G-deficient patients were enriched for hydrophobic residues at CDR3 positions 6 and 7, suggesting more self-reactive specificities.

Libraries were built with the immunoSEQ multiplex PCR assay. In the multiplex PCR, 52 forward TRBV primers and 13 reverse TRBJ primers were used, and assay-based and computational corrections were applied for amplification bias. The immuneACCESS repertoire file appears here via TCRdb, limited to in-frame rearrangements. These files lack a portion of the clones; in checked studies, under half of the deficit traces to unresolved V genes, and the cause of the others is not known. The sample includes over 35,000 clones, with over 75% observed a single time. The top ten clonotypes cover about 2.5% of the sample. The sequenced sample was conventional CD4+ T cells sorted from blood. These receptors were taken from a person aged 18-30 years with CD3G deficiency.

This clone was detected only a few times. This chain's CDR3 is CASSPYGFLAGNEQFF. The CDR3 DNA sequence: TGTGCCAGCAGCCCCTACGGGTTTCTAGCGGGTAATGAGCAGTTCTTC. The chain carries TRBV7-9 and TRBJ2-1; TRBD2 matches 8 bases. V shed 5 bases, J shed 7 bases, and the junction held 13 bases outside the gene matches. The CDR3 runs 16 residues. CDR1 SEHNR and CDR2 FQNEAQ come from the germline V gene (reference sequence).

The V gene is TRBV28, the J gene TRBJ2-7; D is undetermined. Germline CDR1 reads MDHEN; CDR2 reads SYDVKM. Between the trimmed V and J ends, which lost 2 bases and 3 bases, there was a span of 14 bases. The CDR3 sequence is 15 residues long. This CDR3 is CASSLNSGRSYEQYF. CDR3 nucleotide sequence: TGTGCCAGCAGTTTAAACAGTGGCCGGAGCTACGAGCAGTACTTC.

The V call is TRBV10-3, the J call TRBJ2-5; the D gene is possibly TRBD2 (6 bases). Trimming shortened V by 4 bases and J by 7 bases, and 13 bases separated the two germline ends. Germline V gene data show CDR1 as ENHRY and CDR2 as SYGVKD. CDR3 length: 13 residues. DNA of the CDR3: TGTGCCATCAGTGCGGGAGAAGAGTGGACCCAGTACTTC. As protein: CAISAGEEWTQYF.

The V gene is TRBV6-1, the J gene TRBJ1-2, with D unclear. This CDR3 spans 12 amino acids. V gave up 6 bases and J gave up 8 bases, with 13 bases separating them. Germline V gene data show CDR1 as MNHNS and CDR2 as SASEGT. The CDR3 DNA reads as TGTGCCAGCAGCCAGGACGGTTGGGGCTACACCTTC. Translation: CASSQDGWGYTF.

The chain employs TRBV6-6 and TRBJ1-2; no reliable D call. The CDR3 runs 15 residues. CDR1 and CDR2 (germline): MNHNY, SVGAGI (reference sequence). Trimming cost V 4 bases and J 5 bases, with 17 bases left between them. The CDR3 is CASSFVLGTTYGYTF. In nucleotides, the CDR3 is TGTGCCAGCAGTTTCGTCCTGGGAACCACTTATGGCTACACCTTC.

The chain recombines TRBV6-1 with TRBJ1-2; D unclear. The CDR3 has 12 residues. The V end was cut by 4 bases, the J end by 5 bases, with 8 bases between. The germline gives CDR1 MNHNS, CDR2 SASEGT. This CDR3 is CASSGSSYGYTF. CDR3 bases: TGTGCCAGCAGTGGTTCCTCGTATGGCTACACCTTC.

A few counts support this clone. This sequence joins TRBV7-9 and TRBJ1-3; maybe TRBD1 (5 bases). Germline loops: CDR1 SEHNR, CDR2 FQNEAQ (reference sequence). This CDR3 spans 14 amino acids. V was clipped by 1 base and J by 7 bases, with 11 bases between them. The CDR3 region has the DNA TGTGCCAGCAGCTTAGAGGGGATAAGCAACACCATATATTTT. This gives the protein CASSLEGISNTIYF.

This clone has just a few counts. The V call is TRBV19, the J call TRBJ2-6, with 8 bases matching TRBD1. Germline V lookup: CDR1 LNHDA, CDR2 SQIVND (reference sequence). The ends lost 4 bases at V and 5 bases at J; junction bases unmatched: 4. This CDR3 is built from 15 residues. Here the CDR3 reads CASSTDRGWANVLTF. The CDR3 region has the DNA TGTGCCAGTAGTACCGACAGGGGCTGGGCCAACGTCCTGACTTTC.

The chain couples TRBV28 to TRBJ2-7; a weak D match, TRBD2 (7 bases). Trimming shortened V by 5 bases and J by 4 bases, and 33 bases separated the two germline ends. Germline CDR1 is MDHEN and CDR2 is SYDVKM. This CDR3 spans 20 amino acids. In DNA form, the CDR3 reads TGTGCCAGCAGTGGAAGGGGTTTGAGGGGCGGCGGGGGCCCCCCGTACGAGCAGTACTTC. This encodes CASSGRGLRGGGGPPYEQYF.

In this sample, this clone turned up a few times. J is TRBJ2-7 and V is TRBV6-6; 7 positions match TRBD2. The CDR3 is made up of 15 amino acids. Trimming took 3 bases from V and 0 from J; bases not matched to a gene: 5. The germline V gene has CDR1 MNHNY and CDR2 SVGAGI (reference sequence). As DNA, the CDR3 is TGTGCCAGCAGTTATGGGAGGGGTCACTCCTACGAGCAGTACTTC. It is translated as CASSYGRGHSYEQYF.

This clone showed up just a few times. V usage is TRBV19 and J usage is TRBJ1-2; D not certain. The germline V gene has CDR1 LNHDA and CDR2 SQIVND (reference sequence). V dropped 5 bases and J dropped 11 bases, with 15 bases sitting between them. CDR3 length equals 12 residues. The CDR3 DNA reads TGTGCCAGTAGTGCCGACGCCCGGCGGTACACCTTC. Translating it yields CASSADARRYTF.

CDR3 in amino acids: CASRPISTYGYTF. The CDR3 region has the DNA TGTGCCAGCAGACCTATATCGACCTATGGCTACACCTTC. The J gene is TRBJ1-2, the V gene TRBV28; D is uncertain. V dropped 6 bases and J dropped 4 bases, with 12 bases sitting between them. CDR3 length: 13 amino acids. In germline, CDR1 is MDHEN, CDR2 SYDVKM.